A selection of T cell receptor beta chains follows, all from one sample in a study of cytomegalovirus exposure and HLA in healthy donors. Clones were sequenced by immunoSEQ multiplex PCR, and TCRdb holds only the in-frame ones, with some missing. Of 90,000 to 130,000 clones listed, over 65% are singletons. Material for sequencing was PBMCs. These receptor sequences come from a man aged 25 to 45 in good health and CMV-seropositive. CDR3s include the opening cysteine and the closing phenylalanine or tryptophan. A D gene is named only where the DNA matches it firmly. Clone size is not always given. Where it is, it says once, few, many or a class for expanded clones.

len | abundance | j_gene | v_gene | d_gene | CDR3nt | CDR3aa
15 | - | TRBJ1-2 | TRBV11-2 | - | TGTGCCAGCAGCTTGAGATGGGGGGAAGGCTATGGCTACACCTTC | CASSLRWGEGYGYTF
15 | - | TRBJ1-1 | TRBV18 | - | TGTGCCAGCTCTCCCCAGGGAGGTGGGAACACTGAAGCTTTCTTT | CASSPQGGGNTEAFF
13 | - | TRBJ1-5 | TRBV19 | - | TGTGCCAGTAGTTCAACAGGGTCTCAGCCCCAGCATTTT | CASSSTGSQPQHF
15 | - | TRBJ2-7 | TRBV6-6 | TRBD1 | TGTGCCAGCAGTTCCCCGGACAGGGGTTCCTACGAGCAGTACTTC | CASSSPDRGSYEQYF
13 | - | TRBJ1-1 | TRBV27 | - | TGTGCCAGCAGTATCGACTTGAACACTGAAGCTTTCTTT | CASSIDLNTEAFF
14 | - | TRBJ2-5 | TRBV6-1 | - | TGTGCCAGCAGTCCCCGAGGGGGTAAAGAGACCCAGTACTTC | CASSPRGGKETQYF
16 | - | TRBJ2-5 | TRBV4-1 | TRBD2 | TGCGCCAGCAGCCAAAGCCTTAGCGGGGGCCAAGAGACCCAGTACTTC | CASSQSLSGGQETQYF
13 | - | TRBJ2-7 | TRBV29-1 | - | TGCAGCGTTGGGAACGGACAGTCCTACGAGCAGTACTTC | CSVGNGQSYEQYF
14 | - | TRBJ2-1 | TRBV6-1 | - | TGTGCCAGCAGGGAGGGGGCTGCCTACGATGAGCAGTTCTTC | CASREGAAYDEQFF
14 | - | TRBJ1-1 | TRBV6-5 | - | TGTGCCAGCAGTTACTCGCAGGGAGGTACTGAAGCTTTCTTT | CASSYSQGGTEAFF
14 | - | TRBJ2-1 | TRBV30 | - | TGTGCCTGGAGTGTGGGGGACAACCACAATGAGCAGTTCTTC | CAWSVGDNHNEQFF
18 | - | TRBJ2-3 | TRBV14 | TRBD2 | TGTGCCAGCAGCCTAGAATCCATGGCGGGGGGGCCGGGAGATACGCAGTATTTT | CASSLESMAGGPGDTQYF
14 | few | TRBJ1-1 | TRBV11-2 | - | TGTGCCAGCAGCCCCGGGACAACTGACGATGAAGCTTTCTTT | CASSPGTTDDEAFF
15 | - | TRBJ2-1 | TRBV9 | TRBD2 | TGTGCCAGCAGCCTGCTTAGCGGGGGGCGCAATGAGCAGTTCTTC | CASSLLSGGRNEQFF
15 | - | TRBJ1-3 | TRBV5-1 | TRBD1 | TGCGCCAGCACTAATGGGGACAGGGGACGAGACACCATATATTTT | CASTNGDRGRDTIYF
12 | - | TRBJ2-3 | TRBV28 | - | TGTGCCAGAAGACTGAACACGAATACGCAGTATTTT | CARRLNTNTQYF
13 | - | TRBJ1-2 | TRBV5-6 | - | TGTGCCAGCAGTGCCCGAGCTAACTATGGCTACACCTTC | CASSARANYGYTF
13 | few | TRBJ2-7 | TRBV18 | - | TGTGCCAGCTCGGCAGGGATCACCTACGAGCAGTACTTC | CASSAGITYEQYF
16 | - | TRBJ2-5 | TRBV28 | TRBD2 | TGTGCCAGCAGTTCCCCCCGACTAGCGGAACAAGAGACCCAGTACTTC | CASSSPRLAEQETQYF
15 | - | TRBJ2-7 | TRBV10-3 | TRBD2 | TGTGCCATCAGTGAGTCGCTGGGAGGGTGGGACGAGCAGTACTTC | CAISESLGGWDEQYF
14 | - | TRBJ2-3 | TRBV5-6 | - | TGTGCCAGCAGCTTTCCCCCTAACACAGATACGCAGTATTTT | CASSFPPNTDTQYF
15 | - | TRBJ2-2 | TRBV4-3 | - | TGCGCCAGCAGCCAAGATGCAGGGTACGCCGGGGAGCTGTTTTTT | CASSQDAGYAGELFF
14 | - | TRBJ2-5 | TRBV29-1 | - | TGCAGCGTTATGAACTGGGGGCGGGGGGAGACCCAGTACTTC | CSVMNWGRGETQYF
16 | - | TRBJ2-3 | TRBV28 | - | TGTGCCAGCAGGGGATATGGGCAGGGCAAGACAGATACGCAGTATTTT | CASRGYGQGKTDTQYF
16 | - | TRBJ2-5 | TRBV7-2 | - | TGTGCCAGCAGCTTGAGTGTCAGGGTTCCCCAAGAGACCCAGTACTTC | CASSLSVRVPQETQYF
13 | few | TRBJ2-7 | TRBV30 | TRBD2 | TGTGCCTGGTCGGCGGGGGGGACCCGGGAGCAGTACTTC | CAWSAGGTREQYF
16 | - | TRBJ1-4 | TRBV7-9 | TRBD1 | TGTGCCAGCAGCTTCAGGACAGGAAGGGATAATGAAAAACTGTTTTTT | CASSFRTGRDNEKLFF
12 | - | TRBJ1-1 | TRBV7-9 | - | TGTGCCAGCAGTACACAGGTGACTGAAGCTTTCTTT | CASSTQVTEAFF
15 | - | TRBJ1-1 | TRBV2 | - | TGTGCCAGCAGAAGGCAAGGGGTGTTGAACACTGAAGCTTTCTTT | CASRRQGVLNTEAFF
17 | - | TRBJ2-7 | TRBV28 | - | TGTGCCAGCAGTTCACCAGGGAAAGGCCCCTTAATCGGCGAGCAGTACTTC | CASSSPGKGPLIGEQYF
12 | - | TRBJ1-2 | TRBV28 | - | TGTGCCAGTCAGGGGCCCACCTATGGCTACACCTTC | CASQGPTYGYTF
13 | - | TRBJ2-5 | TRBV7-2 | TRBD1 | TGTGCCAGCAGCTCCGGGACAGAAGAGACCCAGTACTTC | CASSSGTEETQYF
15 | - | TRBJ2-5 | TRBV28 | - | TGTGCCAGCAGTTTTCCCCCAGGGGGGCAAGAGACCCAGTACTTC | CASSFPPGGQETQYF
16 | - | TRBJ2-7 | TRBV4-3 | - | TGCGCCAGCAGCCAAACCTACGACAAATTCTCCTACGAGCAGTACTTC | CASSQTYDKFSYEQYF
14 | - | TRBJ1-2 | TRBV14 | - | TGTGCCAGCAGCCAAGACAGGCTCATCTATGGCTACACCTTC | CASSQDRLIYGYTF
15 | - | TRBJ2-5 | TRBV19 | - | TGTGCCAGTAGTATTTTCGGGGGTCATCTACAGACCCAGTACTTC | CASSIFGGHLQTQYF
15 | once | TRBJ2-3 | TRBV6-6 | TRBD1 | TGTGCCAGCAGCCGCACAGGGGGCTCGGCAGATACGCAGTATTTT | CASSRTGGSADTQYF
12 | - | TRBJ2-2 | TRBV4-1 | - | TGCGCCAGCAAGGAGGGCACCGGGGAGCTGTTTTTT | CASKEGTGELFF
16 | - | TRBJ2-5 | TRBV9 | TRBD2 | TGTGCCAGCAGCTCCCCGGGGCGGGGGGGCGGAGAGACCCAGTACTTC | CASSSPGRGGGETQYF
18 | - | TRBJ1-4 | TRBV7-2 | - | TGTGCCAGCAGCTCCCATGGTGGGCTATGGCGGGGGAGTGAAAAACTGTTTTTT | CASSSHGGLWRGSEKLFF
13 | - | TRBJ2-7 | TRBV7-2 | - | TGTGCCAGCAGCTTTAGACAGCCCTACGAGCAGTACTTC | CASSFRQPYEQYF
18 | - | TRBJ1-2 | TRBV19 | - | TGTGCCAGTAGTATTTATAAACGGGTAGAGCCCGGGAACTATGGCTACACCTTC | CASSIYKRVEPGNYGYTF
18 | - | TRBJ1-2 | TRBV7-2 | TRBD1 | TGTGCCAGCAGCTTAGCCGGGGGCAGGGGGCGGGCTAACTATGGCTACACCTTC | CASSLAGGRGRANYGYTF
16 | - | TRBJ2-1 | TRBV9 | - | TGTGCCAGCAGCGAAAGGGGACTCAGCCCTCACAATGAGCAGTTCTTC | CASSERGLSPHNEQFF
19 | - | TRBJ2-3 | TRBV5-6 | TRBD2 | TGTGCCAGCAGCTTGTACAGGACTAGTTCGACCCGAGAAGGAGATACGCAGTATTTT | CASSLYRTSSTREGDTQYF
14 | - | TRBJ1-1 | TRBV7-9 | TRBD1 | TGTGCCAGCAGCCCCGGACAGGGAAATACTGAAGCTTTCTTT | CASSPGQGNTEAFF
14 | few | TRBJ2-1 | TRBV19 | - | TGTGCCAGTTCCCCGGCGGCAGCCAACAATGAGCAGTTCTTC | CASSPAAANNEQFF
13 | - | TRBJ2-1 | TRBV27 | TRBD1 | TGTGCCAGCACCAAGGGACAGGGCTTTGAGCAGTTCTTC | CASTKGQGFEQFF
15 | - | TRBJ1-5 | TRBV28 | TRBD1 | TGTGCCAGCATTGGGGCAGGGGGATCCTATCAGCCCCAGCATTTT | CASIGAGGSYQPQHF
15 | - | TRBJ2-3 | TRBV11-3 | TRBD2 | TGTGCCAGCAGCGGAAGCGGGGATAGCACAGATACGCAGTATTTT | CASSGSGDSTDTQYF
15 | - | TRBJ1-1 | TRBV7-8 | - | TGTGCCAGCAGTTTAACCGGGACACAGAACACTGAAGCTTTCTTT | CASSLTGTQNTEAFF
15 | - | TRBJ1-2 | TRBV6-5 | - | TGTGCCAGCAGTGTGGGGGGGACGACTAACTATGGCTACACCTTC | CASSVGGTTNYGYTF
13 | - | TRBJ2-7 | TRBV11-2 | - | TGTGCCAGCAGCTTGAGAGGTTCCTACGAGCAGTACTTC | CASSLRGSYEQYF
15 | - | TRBJ1-6 | TRBV7-2 | - | TGTGCCAGCAGCTTAGTTGGGCAGGGAATCTCACCCCTCCACTTT | CASSLVGQGISPLHF
16 | - | TRBJ2-1 | TRBV27 | TRBD2 | TGTGCCAGCAGTTTACTAGCGGGGGGTCAGGGGGTTGAGCAGTTCTTC | CASSLLAGGQGVEQFF
15 | - | TRBJ2-2 | TRBV4-1 | TRBD1 | TGCGCCAGCAGCCTGACAGGGCCTAACACCGGGGAGCTGTTTTTT | CASSLTGPNTGELFF
19 | - | TRBJ1-2 | TRBV7-8 | - | TGTGCCAGCAGCTTAGGATCAGGCACGCTTGCAATTCTTAACTATGGCTACACCTTC | CASSLGSGTLAILNYGYTF
13 | - | TRBJ1-2 | TRBV2 | TRBD1 | TGTGCCAGCTCAGGGGGCGCGAGATATGGCTACACCTTC | CASSGGARYGYTF
14 | - | TRBJ2-1 | TRBV2 | - | TGTGCCAGCAGTGCTATAAACCCCTACAATGAGCAGTTCTTC | CASSAINPYNEQFF
15 | - | TRBJ1-3 | TRBV7-9 | - | TGTGCCAGCAGCTTACAAGTTCGGTCTGGAAACACCATATATTTT | CASSLQVRSGNTIYF